Below, 20 T cell receptor beta chains from the same sample are listed, as sequenced in a study of blood T cells in healthy people across ages. A second about 7 to 12 cycle PCR used barcoded and J-beta primers. TCRdb reprocessed the 5' RACE reads via MiXCR and lists one record per CDR3 protein. The sample lists around 1,700,000 distinct CDR3 sequences, 28% occurring once. Sequenced input: blood. These receptors all stem from a woman under 40 in good health.

V is TRBV20-1 and J is TRBJ2-3, with D maybe TRBD2 (6 bases). The CDR3 loop spans 12 amino acids. Trimming took 5 bases from V and 2 from J, leaving 8 bases between them. Germline-derived CDR1 and CDR2 are DFQATT and SNEGSKA (reference sequence). The CDR3 region is CSAPGDTDTQYF. In DNA form, the CDR3 reads TGCAGTGCTCCGGGGGACACAGATACGCAGTATTTT.

This clonotype was picked up many times. V gene TRBV5-1 combines with J gene TRBJ2-1, with 11 bases lining up with TRBD2. J lost 12 bases, V lost 4 bases, and 18 bases had no gene match. Germline-derived CDR1 and CDR2 are SGHRS and YFSETQ. This CDR3 has 17 amino acids. DNA for the CDR3: TGCGCCAGCAGCCCCAAGACAGACCCGGGACTAGCGGCCGGGCAGTTCTTC. It yields the protein CASSPKTDPGLAAGQFF.

This clonotype was recorded many times. J is TRBJ1-2 and V is TRBV3-1, with D possibly being TRBD1 (6 bases). The CDR3 sequence is 16 residues long. V was shortened by 3 bases and J by 7 bases, with 21 bases between the two germline ends. From germline, CDR1 is LGHDT and CDR2 YNNKEL (reference sequence). Here the CDR3 DNA reads TGTGCCAGCAGCCACATGGACAGCCTGGCGATCTCTGGCTACACCTTC. Encoded protein: CASSHMDSLAISGYTF. The full variable domain, with the rest looked up from reference TRBV3-1 and TRBJ1-2, is DTAVSQTPKYLVTQMGNDKSIKCEQNLGHDTMYWYKQDSKKFLKIMFSYNNKELIINETVPNRFSPKSPDKAHLNLHINSLELGDSAVYFCASSHMDSLAISGYTFGSGTRLTVV.

The V and J genes are TRBV4-2 and TRBJ2-3; D gene uncertain. The CDR3 contains 18 residues. V dropped 4 bases and J dropped 0 bases, with 20 bases sitting between them. Germline CDR1 reads LGHNA; CDR2 reads YNFKEQ. CDR3: CASSPTVTAYTSTDTQYF. As DNA, the CDR3 is TGTGCCAGCAGCCCCACCGTTACAGCCTATACTAGCACAGATACGCAGTATTTT.

This clonotype was detected a few times. The chain combines TRBV5-1 with TRBJ2-3; the match to TRBD2 covers 7 bases. CDR1 and CDR2 (germline): SGHRS, YFSETQ. V shed 6 bases, J shed 2 bases, and the junction held 6 bases outside the gene matches. There are 14 residues in the CDR3. The CDR3: CASTQAGYTDTQYF. The CDR3 DNA is TGCGCCAGCACCCAAGCGGGGTACACAGATACGCAGTATTTT. The variable domain in full, with the rest retrieved from reference TRBV5-1 and TRBJ2-3, is KAGVTQTPRYLIKTRGQQVTLSCSPISGHRSVSWYQQTPGQGLQFLFEYFSETQRNKGNFPGRFSGRQFSNSRSEMNVSTLELGDSALYLCASTQAGYTDTQYFGPGTRLTVL.

This clonotype was recorded many times. The chain employs TRBV12-5 and TRBJ2-5; TRBD2 aligns across 8 bases. The CDR3 contains 15 residues. Germline V gene data show CDR1 as LGHNT and CDR2 as FRNRAP. J was trimmed by 1 base and V by 5 bases; bases with no gene match: 6. CDR3 nucleotides: TGTGCTAGTGGTCCTCCGGGGGGGACCCAAGAGACCCAGTACTTC. This sequence encodes CASGPPGGTQETQYF.

The gene calls are TRBV3-1 and TRBJ1-2; D call uncertain. The CDR3 is 13 amino acids. V shed 1 base and J shed 8 bases, with 11 bases lying between them. Germline V CDR1 and CDR2: LGHDT, YNNKEL (reference sequence). The CDR3 is CASSQGQQSGYTF. CDR3 coding DNA: TGTGCCAGCAGCCAAGGACAACAATCGGGCTACACCTTC.

V is TRBV7-2 and J is TRBJ1-5; the D gene is possibly TRBD1 (5 bases). Germline CDR1 and CDR2: SGHTA and FQGNSA. CDR3 size: 16 residues. The germline V and J ends were trimmed by 0 bases and 5 bases, with 14 bases remaining between them. The DNA of the CDR3 is TGTGCCAGCAGCTTAGCACCAGGGAAGTCCGATCAGCCCCAGCATTTT. The encoded protein is CASSLAPGKSDQPQHF.

This clonotype has more than one count but fewer than ten. V usage is TRBV24-1 and J usage is TRBJ1-5; a weak D match, TRBD1 (6 bases). Germline V CDR1 and CDR2: KGHDR, SFDVKD. The CDR3 is 15 amino acids. V lost 3 bases to trimming and J lost 2 bases, with 10 bases between them. The CDR3 spells CATSDTAGGNQPQHF. The CDR3 DNA follows: TGTGCCACCAGTGATACGGCAGGGGGCAATCAGCCCCAGCATTTT.

On this clonotype itself: A much larger clone differs from this one at a single base, so this may be a read error. The chain carries TRBV9 and TRBJ1-1; D unclear. Per germline, CDR1 SGDLS and CDR2 YYNGEE. The CDR3 spans 13 residues. Trimming removed 3 bases from V and 0 bases from J, with 6 bases in between. The CDR3 sequence: CASSAELNTEAFF. The CDR3 DNA follows: TGTGCCAGCAGCGCGGAGCTGAACACTGAAGCTTTCTTT.

The CDR3 reads CSGIQGGNQPQHF. The DNA of the CDR3 is TGCAGTGGGATACAGGGGGGCAATCAGCCCCAGCATTTT. The V and J genes are TRBV20-1 and TRBJ1-5, with TRBD1 identical over 8 bases. J was trimmed by 2 bases and V by 7 bases; bases with no gene match: 4. Germline V CDR1 and CDR2: DFQATT, SNEGSKA (reference sequence). The CDR3 spans 13 residues.

This clonotype was observed a single time. The chain couples TRBV20-1 to TRBJ1-6, with D unresolved. Germline-derived CDR1 and CDR2 are DFQATT and SNEGSKA (reference sequence). The CDR3 has 15 amino acids. The ends were cut back, 0 bases at V and 7 bases at J, with 13 bases in the middle. The CDR3 loop is CSARDSPEGNSPLHF. Here the CDR3 DNA reads TGCAGTGCTAGAGATAGCCCGGAGGGCAATTCACCCCTCCACTTT.

This rearrangement joins TRBV10-2 to TRBJ2-7; a weak D match, TRBD1 (5 bases). CDR1 WSHSY and CDR2 SAAADI come from the germline V gene. V lost 6 bases to trimming and J lost 2 bases, with 14 bases between them. The CDR3 loop spans 14 amino acids. The CDR3 here is CASRRETDAYEQYF. The CDR3 DNA reads as TGCGCCAGCAGACGAGAGACAGACGCCTACGAGCAGTACTTC.

This clonotype was recorded only once. This chain joins TRBV7-9 and TRBJ2-7; 7 positions agree with TRBD1. Germline-derived CDR1 and CDR2 are SEHNR and FQNEAQ (reference sequence). V lost 5 bases to trimming and J lost 3 bases; unmatched junction nucleotides: 10. The CDR3 sequence is 15 residues long. CDR3 region: CASSPSPGGSYEQYF. As DNA, the CDR3 is TGTGCCAGCAGCCCCAGTCCAGGGGGAAGCTACGAGCAGTACTTC.

This clonotype was counted a few times. The chain combines TRBV5-1 with TRBJ1-2; D remains ambiguous. V lost 2 bases to trimming and J lost 10 bases, with 15 bases between them. Germline CDR1 is SGHRS and CDR2 is YFSETQ. CDR3 size: 13 residues. The CDR3 loop reads CASSLVGEESYTF. DNA of the CDR3: TGCGCCAGCAGCTTAGTCGGGGAGGAGTCCTACACCTTC.

This clonotype has ten or more counts. The chain has TRBV12-3 or TRBV12-4 and TRBJ1-2; maybe TRBD1 (6 bases). The CDR3 totals 13 residues. V lost 6 bases to trimming and J lost 4 bases, with 12 bases between them. The CDR3 sequence is CASSYGGPYGYTF. CDR3 nucleotide sequence: TGTGCCAGCAGCTATGGGGGGCCCTATGGCTACACCTTC.

This clonotype was observed a few times. At one end, the junction sequence differs from germline, possibly due to a read error. This chain joins TRBV7-2 and TRBJ1-6; D unclear. Germline-derived CDR1 and CDR2 are SGHTA and FQGNSA. CDR3 size: 14 residues. The CDR3 DNA is TGCGCCAGCAGCTTTGACACAAATAATTCACCCCTCCACTTT. This gives the protein CASSFDTNNSPLHF.

Note on this clonotype: A read error may produce the germline difference seen at one junction end. The V call is TRBV7-2, the J call TRBJ2-3, with D uncertain. CDR1 is SGHTA, CDR2 FQGNSA, per germline. The CDR3 runs to 13 residues. The CDR3 sequence is CVSSSTLRDTQYF. Here the CDR3 DNA reads TGTGTCAGCAGCTCTACCCTAAGGGATACGCAGTATTTT.

This clonotype occurred many times. The V gene is TRBV14, the J gene TRBJ2-3; 9 bases are shared with TRBD1. The CDR3 is 16 amino acids. J gave up 4 bases and V 4 bases, and 9 bases lay outside the gene matches. CDR1 SGHDN and CDR2 FVKESK come from the germline V gene. CDR3 loop: CASSLRDRERADTQYF. The CDR3 DNA is TGTGCCAGCAGCCTGCGGGACAGGGAGAGGGCAGATACGCAGTATTTT.

This chain links TRBV5-1 with TRBJ2-5, with D perhaps given as TRBD1 or TRBD2 (6 bases each). CDR1 is SGHRS and CDR2 is YFSETQ in the germline V gene. The ends were cut back, 4 bases at V and 5 bases at J, with 15 bases in the middle. The CDR3 is 14 residues long. CDR3 loop: CASSPGGGFETQYF. In nucleotides, the CDR3 is TGCGCCAGCAGCCCCGGAGGGGGTTTCGAGACCCAGTACTTC.